This paragraph reports one TCR beta chain. The data derive from a study of shared T cell receptors in the human thymus. Only in-frame clones appear in the TCRdb table, and some are missing; sequencing was by immunoSEQ multiplex PCR. The table shows more than 550,000 clones, with 80% to 90% occurring only once. Germline CDR1 reads SGHVS; CDR2 reads FQNEAQ. Between the trimmed V and J ends, which lost 5 bases and 7 bases, there was a span of 20 bases. This CDR3 comprises 15 residues. The same sample was also used in a study of human thymus T cells.

V and J are TRBV7-8 and TRBJ1-2; D is unresolved. The source material was thymocytes. This TCR derives from a boy under two years old with a congenital heart defect. The CDR3 nucleotides are TGTGCCAGCAGCCCACCGTGGGCCTTCACCTTTGGCTACACCTTC. Residues: CASSPPWAFTFGYTF.